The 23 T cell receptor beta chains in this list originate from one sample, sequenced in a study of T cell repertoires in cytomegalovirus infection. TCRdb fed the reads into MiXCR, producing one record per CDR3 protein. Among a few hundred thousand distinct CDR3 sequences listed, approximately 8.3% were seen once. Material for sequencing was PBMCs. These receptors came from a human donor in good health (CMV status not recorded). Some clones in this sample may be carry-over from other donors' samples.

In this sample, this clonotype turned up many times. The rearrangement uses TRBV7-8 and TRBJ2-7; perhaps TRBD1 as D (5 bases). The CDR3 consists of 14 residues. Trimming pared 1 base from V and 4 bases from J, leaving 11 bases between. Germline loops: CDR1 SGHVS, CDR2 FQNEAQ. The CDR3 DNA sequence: TGTGCCAGCAGCTTAGACAGGTGGGAATACGAGCAGTACTTC. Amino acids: CASSLDRWEYEQYF.

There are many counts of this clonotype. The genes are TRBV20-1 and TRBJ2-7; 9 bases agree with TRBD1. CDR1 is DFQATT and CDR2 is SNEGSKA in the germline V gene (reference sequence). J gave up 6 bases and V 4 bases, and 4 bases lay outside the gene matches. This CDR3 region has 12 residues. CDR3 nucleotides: TGCAGTGCTAACAGGGGGCAAATCGAGCAGTACTTC. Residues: CSANRGQIEQYF.

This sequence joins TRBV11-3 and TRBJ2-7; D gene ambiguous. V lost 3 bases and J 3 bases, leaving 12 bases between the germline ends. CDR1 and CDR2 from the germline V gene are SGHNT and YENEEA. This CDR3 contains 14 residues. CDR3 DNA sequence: TGTGCCAGCAGCTTGAGTGGGATGAACTACGAGCAGTACTTC. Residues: CASSLSGMNYEQYF.

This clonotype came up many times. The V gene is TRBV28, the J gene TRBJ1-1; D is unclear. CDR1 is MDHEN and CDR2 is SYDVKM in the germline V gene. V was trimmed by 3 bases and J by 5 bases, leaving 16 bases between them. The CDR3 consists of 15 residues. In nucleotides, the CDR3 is TGTGCCAGCAGTTTCCGGAGCTCGATCCGGACTGAAGCTTTCTTT. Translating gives CASSFRSSIRTEAFF.

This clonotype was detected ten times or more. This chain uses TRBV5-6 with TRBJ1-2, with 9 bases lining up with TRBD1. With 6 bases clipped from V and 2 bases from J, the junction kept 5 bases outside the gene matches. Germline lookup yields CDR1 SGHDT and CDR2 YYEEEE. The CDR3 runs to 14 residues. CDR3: CASTRTGANYGYTF. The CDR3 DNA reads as TGTGCCAGCACCAGGACAGGGGCCAACTATGGCTACACCTTC.

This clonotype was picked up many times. The CDR3 sequence: CASTQGVGFQETQYF. CDR3 DNA sequence: TGTGCCAGCACCCAGGGGGTCGGCTTCCAAGAGACCCAGTACTTC. The rearrangement joins TRBV7-2 to TRBJ2-5; the match to TRBD1 covers 7 bases. From germline, CDR1 is SGHTA and CDR2 FQGNSA. The junction had 9 bases not matched to a gene; V was cut back by 7 bases and J by 1 base. The CDR3 is made up of 15 amino acids. Full variable domain (missing parts from reference TRBV7-2 and TRBJ2-5): GAGVSQSPSNKVTEKGKDVELRCDPISGHTALYWYRQSLGQGLEFLIYFQGNSAPDKSGLPSDRFSAERTGGSVSTLTIQRTQQEDSAVYLCASTQGVGFQETQYFGPGTRLLVL.

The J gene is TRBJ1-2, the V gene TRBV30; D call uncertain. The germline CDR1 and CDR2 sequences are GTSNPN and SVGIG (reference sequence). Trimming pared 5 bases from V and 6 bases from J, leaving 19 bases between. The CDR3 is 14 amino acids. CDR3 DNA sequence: TGTGCCTGGCAGAGAAGACCGCCCTCGGATGGCTACACCTTC. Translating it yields CAWQRRPPSDGYTF.

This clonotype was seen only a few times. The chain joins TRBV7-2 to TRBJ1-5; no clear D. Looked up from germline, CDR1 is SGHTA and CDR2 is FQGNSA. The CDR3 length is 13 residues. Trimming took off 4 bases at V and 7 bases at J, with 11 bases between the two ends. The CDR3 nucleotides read TGTGCCAGCAGCTGGGAGGTCAGGCAGCCCCAGCATTTT. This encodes CASSWEVRQPQHF. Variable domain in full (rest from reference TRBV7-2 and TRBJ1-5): GAGVSQSPSNKVTEKGKDVELRCDPISGHTALYWYRQSLGQGLEFLIYFQGNSAPDKSGLPSDRFSAERTGGSVSTLTIQRTQQEDSAVYLCASSWEVRQPQHFGDGTRLSIL.

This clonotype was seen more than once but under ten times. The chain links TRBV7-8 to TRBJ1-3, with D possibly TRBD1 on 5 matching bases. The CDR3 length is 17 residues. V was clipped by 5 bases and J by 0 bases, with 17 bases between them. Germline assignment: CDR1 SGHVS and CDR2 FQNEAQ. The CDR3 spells CASSARQTVGSGNTIYF. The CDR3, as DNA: TGTGCCAGCAGCGCCCGACAGACTGTAGGCTCTGGAAACACCATATATTTT. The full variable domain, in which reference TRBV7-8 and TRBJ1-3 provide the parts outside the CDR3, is GAGVSQSPRYKVAKRGQDVALRCDPISGHVSLFWYQQALGQGPEFLTYFQNEAQLDKSGLPSDRFFAERPEGSVSTLKIQRTQQEDSAVYLCASSARQTVGSGNTIYFGEGSWLTVV.

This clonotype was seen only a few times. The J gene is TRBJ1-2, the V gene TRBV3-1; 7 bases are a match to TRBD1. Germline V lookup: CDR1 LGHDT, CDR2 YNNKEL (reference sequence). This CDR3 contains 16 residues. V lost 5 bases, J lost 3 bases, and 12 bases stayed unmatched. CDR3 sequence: CASSLTGQPGYYGYTF. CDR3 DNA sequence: TGTGCCAGCAGCTTAACGGGACAGCCCGGATACTATGGCTACACCTTC.

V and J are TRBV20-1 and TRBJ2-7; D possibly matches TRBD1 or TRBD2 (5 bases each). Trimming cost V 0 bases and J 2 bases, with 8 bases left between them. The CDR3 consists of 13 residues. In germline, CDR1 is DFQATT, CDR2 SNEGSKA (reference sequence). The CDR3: CSARDGGPYEQYF. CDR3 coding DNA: TGCAGTGCTAGAGATGGGGGACCCTACGAGCAGTACTTC.

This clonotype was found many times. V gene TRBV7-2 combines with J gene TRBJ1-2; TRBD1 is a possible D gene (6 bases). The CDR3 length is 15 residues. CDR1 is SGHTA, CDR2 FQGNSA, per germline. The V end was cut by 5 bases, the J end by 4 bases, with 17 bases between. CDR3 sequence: CASSPHTGTIYGYTF. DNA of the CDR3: TGTGCCAGCAGCCCCCATACCGGGACAATCTATGGCTACACCTTC.

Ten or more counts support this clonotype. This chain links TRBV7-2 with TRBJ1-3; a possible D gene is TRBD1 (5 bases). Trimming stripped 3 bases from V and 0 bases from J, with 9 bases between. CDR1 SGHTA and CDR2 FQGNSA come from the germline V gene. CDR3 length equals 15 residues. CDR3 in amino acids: CASSFGHLSGNTIYF. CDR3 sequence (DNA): TGTGCCAGCAGCTTCGGACATCTCTCTGGAAACACCATATATTTT.

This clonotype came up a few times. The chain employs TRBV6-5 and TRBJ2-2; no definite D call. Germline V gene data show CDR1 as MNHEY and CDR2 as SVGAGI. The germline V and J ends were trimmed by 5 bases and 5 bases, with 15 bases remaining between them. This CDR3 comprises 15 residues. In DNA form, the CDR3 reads TGTGCCAGCAGTCAAACGGGTTTTCTTACCGGGGAGCTGTTTTTT. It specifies CASSQTGFLTGELFF.

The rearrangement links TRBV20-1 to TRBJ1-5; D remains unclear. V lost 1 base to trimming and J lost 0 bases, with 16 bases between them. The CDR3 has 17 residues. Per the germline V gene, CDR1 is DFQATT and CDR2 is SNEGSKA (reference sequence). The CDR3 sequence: CSARVAGRLGSNQPQHF. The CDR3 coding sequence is TGCAGTGCTAGAGTAGCTGGGCGACTGGGTAGCAATCAGCCCCAGCATTTT.

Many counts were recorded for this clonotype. CDR3 sequence reads: CASSTEPGLAGNTGELFF. CDR3 bases: TGTGCCAGCAGTACAGAACCGGGACTAGCGGGAAACACCGGGGAGCTGTTTTTT. The chain carries TRBV27 and TRBJ2-2; 13 bases agree with TRBD2. The V segment lost 5 bases and the J segment 2 bases; nucleotides outside the gene matches: 8. CDR1 is MNHEY, CDR2 SMNVEV, per germline (reference sequence). The CDR3 spans 18 residues.

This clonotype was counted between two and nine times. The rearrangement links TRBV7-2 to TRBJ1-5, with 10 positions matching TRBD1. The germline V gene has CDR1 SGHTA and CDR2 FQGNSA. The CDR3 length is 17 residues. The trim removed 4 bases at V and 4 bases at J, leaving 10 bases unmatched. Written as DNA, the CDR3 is TGTGCCAGCAGCTCGCGGCCGGGACAGGGGTGGAATCAGCCCCAGCATTTT. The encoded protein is CASSSRPGQGWNQPQHF. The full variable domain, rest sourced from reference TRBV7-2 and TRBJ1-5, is GAGVSQSPSNKVTEKGKDVELRCDPISGHTALYWYRQSLGQGLEFLIYFQGNSAPDKSGLPSDRFSAERTGGSVSTLTIQRTQQEDSAVYLCASSSRPGQGWNQPQHFGDGTRLSIL.

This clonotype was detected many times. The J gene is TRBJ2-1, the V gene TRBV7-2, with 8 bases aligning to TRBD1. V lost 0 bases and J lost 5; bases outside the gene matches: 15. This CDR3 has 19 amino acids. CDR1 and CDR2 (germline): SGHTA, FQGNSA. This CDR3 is CASSLAVRPRGRADNEQFF. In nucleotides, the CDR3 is TGTGCCAGCAGCTTAGCAGTAAGACCCAGGGGGCGGGCGGACAATGAGCAGTTCTTC.

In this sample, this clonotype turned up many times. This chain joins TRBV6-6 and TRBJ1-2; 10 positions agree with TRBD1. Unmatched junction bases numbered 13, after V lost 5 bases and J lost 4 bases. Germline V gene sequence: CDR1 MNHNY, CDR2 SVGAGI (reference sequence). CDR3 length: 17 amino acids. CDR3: CASSNRDRGIRGYGYTF. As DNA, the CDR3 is TGTGCCAGCAGTAACCGGGACAGGGGAATCCGGGGCTATGGCTACACCTTC.

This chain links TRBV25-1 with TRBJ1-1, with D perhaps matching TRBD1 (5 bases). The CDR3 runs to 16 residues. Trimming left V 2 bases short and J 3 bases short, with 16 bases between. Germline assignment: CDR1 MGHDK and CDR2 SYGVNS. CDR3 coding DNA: TGTGCCAGCAGTGAACGGTTACAGGCTCGGGACACTGAAGCTTTCTTT. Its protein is CASSERLQARDTEAFF. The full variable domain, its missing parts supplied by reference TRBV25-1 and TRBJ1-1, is EADIYQTPRYLVIGTGKKITLECSQTMGHDKMYWYQQDPGMELHLIHYSYGVNSTEKGDLSSESTVSRIRTEHFPLTLESARPSHTSQYLCASSERLQARDTEAFFGQGTRLTVV.

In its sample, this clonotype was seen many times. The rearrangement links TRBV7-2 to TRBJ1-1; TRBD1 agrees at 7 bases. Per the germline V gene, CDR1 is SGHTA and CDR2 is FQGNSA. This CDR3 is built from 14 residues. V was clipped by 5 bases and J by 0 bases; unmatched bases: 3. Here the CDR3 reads CASSRQGLNTEAFF. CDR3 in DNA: TGTGCCAGCAGCCGACAGGGTTTGAACACTGAAGCTTTCTTT.

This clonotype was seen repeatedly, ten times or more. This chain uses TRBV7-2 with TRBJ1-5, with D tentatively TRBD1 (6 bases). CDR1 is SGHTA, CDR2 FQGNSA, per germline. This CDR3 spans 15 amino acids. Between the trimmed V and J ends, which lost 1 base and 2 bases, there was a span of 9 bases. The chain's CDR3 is CASSLEQGGNQPQHF. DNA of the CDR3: TGTGCCAGCAGCTTAGAACAGGGTGGCAATCAGCCCCAGCATTTT.

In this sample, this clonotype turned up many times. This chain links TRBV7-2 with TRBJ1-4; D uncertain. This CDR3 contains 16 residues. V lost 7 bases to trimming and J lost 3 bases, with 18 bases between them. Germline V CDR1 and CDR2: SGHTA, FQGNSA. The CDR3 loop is CASTRSAAFANEKLFF. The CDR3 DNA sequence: TGTGCCAGCACCCGGTCCGCCGCCTTTGCTAATGAAAAACTGTTTTTT. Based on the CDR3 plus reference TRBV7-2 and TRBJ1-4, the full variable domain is GAGVSQSPSNKVTEKGKDVELRCDPISGHTALYWYRQSLGQGLEFLIYFQGNSAPDKSGLPSDRFSAERTGGSVSTLTIQRTQQEDSAVYLCASTRSAAFANEKLFFGSGTQLSVL.